This TCR beta chain was recorded in a study of blood T cell repertoires in COVID-19. The overall study: Collection of acute and convalescent COVID-19 samples took place in the United States, Italy and Spain. From T cells, B-cell-depleted T cells, or PBMCs came the material, which was cDNA or gDNA.

From germline, CDR1 is SGHRS and CDR2 YFSETQ. V was trimmed by 0 bases and J by 0 bases, leaving 7 bases between them. This CDR3 comprises 15 residues. Per the study methods: Nucleated cell counts were estimated from reference gene primer amplification. Produced via immunoSEQ multiplex PCR; TCRdb's table is partial and in-frame only. V, J and clone size derive from that table, while D and trimming were established from the DNA sequence. The sample shows about 150,000 clones, around 85% of them seen only once. V and J are TRBV5-1 and TRBJ2-1; D gene unclear. The source material was peripheral blood. This clonotype originated in a woman in her sixties with COVID-19, enrolled during active disease. CDR3 sequence (DNA): TGCGCCAGCAGCTTGGCCGCAGGCTCCTACAATGAGCAGTTCTTC. Its translation: CASSLAAGSYNEQFF.